The rows below give T cell receptor beta chains drawn from one sample of a study of OX40 agonist ivuxolimab in advanced cancers. Clones were sequenced by immunoSEQ multiplex PCR, and TCRdb holds only the in-frame ones, with some missing. The sample gives fewer than 55,000 clones, roughly 80% of which show up once; about 6.8% is in the top ten. The sequencing used CD4+ or CD8+ T cells sorted from blood, collected in a trial of the OX40 agonist ivuxolimab. Receptors were obtained from an adult with an advanced solid tumor such as melanoma, head and neck, liver or kidney cancer. Both conserved end residues are part of each CDR3. D genes are given only for firm matches. Size values are once, few and many counts, or a class for expanded clones, and some rows have none.

.,TRBV7-2,.,TRBJ2-5,CASSFSRRGGQETQYF,TGTGCCAGCAGCTTTTCTCGGAGAGGTGGGCAAGAGACCCAGTACTTC
.,TRBV5-1,.,TRBJ2-1,CASSLGVAEAQFF,TGCGCCAGCAGCTTGGGTGTTGCGGAGGCGCAGTTCTTC
.,TRBV7-9,once,TRBJ2-6,CASRPLGDLASGANVLTF,TGTGCCAGCAGACCTTTGGGGGACCTTGCCTCTGGGGCCAACGTCCTGACTTTC
.,TRBV6-1,.,TRBJ1-4,CASSELLILYRGSNEKLFF,TGTGCCAGCAGTGAATTATTGATACTATATAGGGGTTCTAATGAAAAACTGTTTTTT
TRBD1,TRBV9,.,TRBJ2-5,CASSVAEQGFWETQYF,TGTGCCAGCAGCGTAGCCGAACAGGGGTTCTGGGAGACCCAGTACTTC
.,TRBV6-5,.,TRBJ1-2,CASSYSGGAWGYTF,TGTGCCAGCAGTTACTCAGGGGGGGCGTGGGGCTACACCTTC
TRBD1,TRBV7-2,once,TRBJ1-2,CASSLGGATGGYGYTF,TGTGCCAGCAGCTTAGGTGGGGCGACAGGGGGCTATGGCTACACCTTC
.,TRBV9,.,TRBJ1-1,CASSQGGPRTEAFF,TGTGCCAGCAGCCAGGGAGGGCCAAGGACTGAAGCTTTCTTT
TRBD1,TRBV5-4,.,TRBJ2-7,CASSPGRDRVSAEQYF,TGTGCCAGCAGCCCCGGACGGGACAGGGTATCGGCCGAGCAGTACTTC
.,TRBV15,.,TRBJ1-1,CATSTEDGNTEAFF,TGTGCCACCAGCACCGAGGACGGAAACACTGAAGCTTTCTTT
TRBD1,TRBV7-2,.,TRBJ1-2,CASSLEGQGDGYTF,TGTGCCAGCAGCTTAGAAGGACAGGGGGACGGCTACACCTTC
.,TRBV20-1,.,TRBJ2-3,CSATGGRQYF,TGCAGTGCTACCGGAGGAAGGCAGTATTTT
TRBD2,TRBV11-2,.,TRBJ2-1,CASSFLKGLAYNEQFF,TGTGCCAGCAGCTTTTTGAAAGGACTAGCGTACAATGAGCAGTTCTTC
.,TRBV19,.,TRBJ1-5,CASGSSNQPQHF,TGTGCCAGCGGTAGTAGCAATCAGCCCCAGCATTTT
.,TRBV15,.,TRBJ2-6,CATSRDGGSGANVLTF,TGTGCCACCAGCAGAGATGGGGGCTCTGGGGCCAACGTCCTGACTTTC
TRBD1,TRBV15,.,TRBJ2-7,CATSRRTGALNEQYF,TGTGCCACCAGCAGACGGACAGGGGCTCTTAACGAGCAGTACTTC
TRBD2,TRBV5-4,.,TRBJ2-6,CASSPGLPGANVLTF,TGTGCCAGCAGCCCGGGACTACCTGGGGCCAACGTCCTGACTTTC
.,TRBV5-5,.,TRBJ1-5,CASSLVQGNNQPQHF,TGTGCCAGCAGCTTGGTTCAGGGGAACAATCAGCCCCAGCATTTT
TRBD1,TRBV7-6,.,TRBJ2-3,CASSTRQGVEADTQYF,TGTGCCAGCAGCACGCGACAGGGAGTGGAAGCAGATACGCAGTATTTT
.,TRBV4-1,.,TRBJ1-4,CASSQGYEKLFF,TGCGCCAGCAGCCAAGGGTATGAAAAACTGTTTTTT
.,TRBV4-3,few,TRBJ1-5,CASSQGGGGPQHF,TGCGCCAGCAGCCAAGGGGGGGGCGGGCCCCAGCATTTT
.,TRBV27,.,TRBJ1-1,CASSTQGTLGTEAFF,TGTGCCAGCAGTACCCAGGGGACCCTTGGCACTGAAGCTTTCTTT
.,TRBV2,once,TRBJ2-3,CASSPSGPLTDTQYF,TGTGCCAGCAGTCCGAGCGGACCCCTCACAGATACGCAGTATTTT
.,TRBV5-4,.,TRBJ1-2,CASSLKVYGGVVDYGYTF,TGTGCCAGCAGCTTGAAGGTGTATGGGGGGGTAGTCGACTATGGCTACACCTTC
TRBD2,TRBV7-9,once,TRBJ2-7,CASTPGGLAGDYEQYF,TGTGCCAGCACCCCGGGGGGACTAGCGGGAGACTACGAGCAGTACTTC
.,TRBV7-2,.,TRBJ1-5,CASSRGSNQPQHF,TGTGCCAGCAGCAGGGGGAGCAATCAGCCCCAGCATTTT
.,TRBV10-2,.,TRBJ1-4,CASTLGGGEKLFF,TGCGCCAGCACCCTTGGGGGCGGTGAAAAACTGTTTTTT
.,TRBV7-2,once,TRBJ1-1,CASSPGGGVNTEAFF,TGTGCCAGCAGCCCGGGAGGAGGCGTGAACACTGAAGCTTTCTTT
.,TRBV7-2,.,TRBJ2-3,CASSPRGDTQYF,TGTGCCAGCTCCCCCCGTGGGGATACGCAGTATTTT
.,TRBV28,.,TRBJ1-1,CASSLLWDPGAFF,TGTGCCAGCAGTCTCCTGTGGGACCCGGGAGCTTTCTTT
TRBD2,TRBV2,few,TRBJ2-2,CASTLPLAGSNTGELFF,TGTGCCAGCACCCTTCCCTTAGCGGGGTCGAACACCGGGGAGCTGTTTTTT
.,TRBV5-4,.,TRBJ2-2,CASSSAQGTGELFF,TGTGCCAGCAGCTCAGCACAGGGAACCGGGGAGCTGTTTTTT
.,TRBV6-6,.,TRBJ1-5,CASSYSTENNQPQHF,TGTGCCAGCAGTTACTCGACCGAGAACAATCAGCCCCAGCATTTT
.,TRBV6-5,.,TRBJ2-7,CATRRKYEQYF,TGTGCCACCCGGAGAAAGTACGAGCAGTACTTC
.,TRBV21-1,.,TRBJ2-5,CASSMGLAGQETQYF,TGTGCCAGCAGCATGGGACTAGCGGGACAGGAGACCCAGTACTTC
TRBD2,TRBV4-3,.,TRBJ2-1,CASSQVLAGPYNEQFF,TGCGCCAGCAGCCAAGTACTAGCGGGACCTTACAATGAGCAGTTCTTC
.,TRBV2,.,TRBJ1-1,CASSDENGPKAFF,TGTGCCAGCAGTGATGAAAACGGTCCTAAAGCTTTCTTT
.,TRBV19,.,TRBJ1-4,CASSTSRGGANEKLFF,TGTGCCAGTAGTACCTCCCGGGGGGGGGCTAATGAAAAACTGTTTTTT
.,TRBV10-3,.,TRBJ2-3,CAISDNGTPVGTQYF,TGTGCCATCAGTGATAATGGCACCCCCGTAGGTACGCAGTATTTT
TRBD1,TRBV11-2,.,TRBJ1-2,CASSLAGGWGYTF,TGTGCCAGCAGCTTAGCAGGGGGATGGGGCTACACCTTC
.,TRBV27,.,TRBJ2-5,CASSFGPQETQYF,TGTGCCAGCAGTTTTGGCCCCCAAGAGACCCAGTACTTC
.,TRBV21-1,.,TRBJ2-7,CAPRGQPPYEQYF,TGTGCCCCTAGGGGGCAGCCTCCGTACGAGCAGTACTTC
TRBD2,TRBV6-4,.,TRBJ2-3,CASSSQPAGVGPDTQYF,TGTGCCAGCAGTTCCCAGCCAGCGGGAGTTGGCCCAGATACGCAGTATTTT
.,TRBV9,.,TRBJ2-6,CASSGDKTRAGANVLTF,TGTGCCAGCAGCGGCGATAAGACGCGGGCTGGGGCCAACGTCCTGACTTTC
.,TRBV11-2,.,TRBJ1-1,CASSTQRNTEAFF,TGTGCCAGCAGCACCCAGAGGAACACTGAAGCTTTCTTT
.,TRBV12-5,.,TRBJ2-7,CASGHTVYEQYF,TGTGCTAGTGGGCATACTGTCTACGAGCAGTACTTC
.,TRBV7-2,.,TRBJ2-2,CASSLGTHLTGELFF,TGTGCCAGCAGCTTAGGAACCCATCTTACCGGGGAGCTGTTTTTT
.,TRBV7-9,few,TRBJ2-7,CASSNYEQYF,TGTGCCAGCAGCAATTACGAGCAGTACTTC
TRBD1,TRBV19,.,TRBJ2-1,CASAKLDRENEQFF,TGTGCCAGCGCCAAATTGGACAGGGAAAATGAGCAGTTCTTC
TRBD1,TRBV15,once,TRBJ2-7,CATSRTGTGGYEQYF,TGTGCCACCAGCAGAACCGGGACAGGGGGCTACGAGCAGTACTTC
TRBD2,TRBV5-6,.,TRBJ2-3,CASSLGLAGRGPADTQYF,TGTGCCAGCAGCCTGGGACTAGCGGGAAGAGGTCCCGCAGATACGCAGTATTTT
.,TRBV5-1,.,TRBJ2-7,CASSFGAASSYEQYF,TGCGCCAGCAGCTTCGGGGCCGCAAGCTCCTACGAGCAGTACTTC